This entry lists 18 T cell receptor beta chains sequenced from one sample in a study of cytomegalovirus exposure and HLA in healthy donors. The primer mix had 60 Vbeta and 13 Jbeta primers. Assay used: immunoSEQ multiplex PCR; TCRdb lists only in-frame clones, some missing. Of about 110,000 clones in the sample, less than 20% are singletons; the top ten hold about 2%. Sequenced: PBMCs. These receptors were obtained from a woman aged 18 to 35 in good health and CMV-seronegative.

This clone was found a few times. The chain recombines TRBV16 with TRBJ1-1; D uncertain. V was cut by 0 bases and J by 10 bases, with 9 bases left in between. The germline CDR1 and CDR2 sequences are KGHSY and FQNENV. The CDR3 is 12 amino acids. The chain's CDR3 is CASSQSSRGAFF. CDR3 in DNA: TGTGCCAGCAGCCAATCTAGCCGGGGAGCTTTCTTT.

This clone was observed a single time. CDR3 sequence: CASPHESRKQPQHF. The DNA for the CDR3 is TGTGCCAGCCCCCACGAGAGTAGAAAGCAGCCCCAGCATTTT. This rearrangement joins TRBV2 to TRBJ1-5; D not certain. Germline V gene sequence: CDR1 SNHLY, CDR2 FYNNEI. Trimming left V 8 bases short and J 7 bases short, with 18 bases between. The CDR3 totals 14 residues.

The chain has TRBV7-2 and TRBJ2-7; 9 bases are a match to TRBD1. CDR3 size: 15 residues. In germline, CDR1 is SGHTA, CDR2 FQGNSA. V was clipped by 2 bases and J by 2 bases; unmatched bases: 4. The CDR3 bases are TGTGCCAGCAGCTTACATGGGACAGGGCCCTACGAGCAGTACTTC. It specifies CASSLHGTGPYEQYF.

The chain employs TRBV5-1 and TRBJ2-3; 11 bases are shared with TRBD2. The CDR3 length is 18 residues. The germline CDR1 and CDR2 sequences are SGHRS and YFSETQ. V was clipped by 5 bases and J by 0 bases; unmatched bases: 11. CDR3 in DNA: TGCGCCAGCAGGCAAACTAGCGGGAGTCGGACTAGCACAGATACGCAGTATTTT. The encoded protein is CASRQTSGSRTSTDTQYF. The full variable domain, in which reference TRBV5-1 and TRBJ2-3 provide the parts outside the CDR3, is KAGVTQTPRYLIKTRGQQVTLSCSPISGHRSVSWYQQTPGQGLQFLFEYFSETQRNKGNFPGRFSGRQFSNSRSEMNVSTLELGDSALYLCASRQTSGSRTSTDTQYFGPGTRLTVL.

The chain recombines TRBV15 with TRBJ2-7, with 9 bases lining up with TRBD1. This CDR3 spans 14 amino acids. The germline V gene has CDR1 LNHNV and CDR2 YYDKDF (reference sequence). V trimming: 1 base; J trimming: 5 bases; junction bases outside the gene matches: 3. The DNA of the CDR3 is TGTGCCACCAGCAGAGCCGGGGACAGGGACGAGCAGTACTTC. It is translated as CATSRAGDRDEQYF. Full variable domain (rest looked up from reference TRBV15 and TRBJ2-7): DAMVIQNPRYQVTQFGKPVTLSCSQTLNHNVMYWYQQKSSQAPKLLFHYYDKDFNNEADTPDNFQSRRPNTSFCFLDIRSPGLGDTAMYLCATSRAGDRDEQYFGPGTRLTVT.

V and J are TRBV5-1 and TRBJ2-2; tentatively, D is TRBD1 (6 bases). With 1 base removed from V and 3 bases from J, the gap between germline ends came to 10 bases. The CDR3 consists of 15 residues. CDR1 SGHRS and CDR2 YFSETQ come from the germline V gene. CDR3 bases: TGCGCCAGCAGCTTGTGGGGGCGGGACACCGGGGAGCTGTTTTTT. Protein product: CASSLWGRDTGELFF.

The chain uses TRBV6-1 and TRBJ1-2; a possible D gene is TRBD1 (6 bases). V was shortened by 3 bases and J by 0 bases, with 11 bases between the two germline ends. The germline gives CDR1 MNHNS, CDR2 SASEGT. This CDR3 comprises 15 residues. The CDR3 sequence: CASSDGTRTNYGYTF. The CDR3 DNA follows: TGTGCCAGCAGTGATGGGACAAGAACTAACTATGGCTACACCTTC.

CDR3: CASSLNGGMGEQYF. The CDR3 DNA is TGTGCCAGCAGCTTGAATGGGGGGATGGGGGAGCAGTACTTC. The V and J genes are TRBV7-8 and TRBJ2-7, with TRBD2 as a possible D gene (6 bases). CDR3 size: 14 residues. The V gene lost 3 bases and the J gene lost 7 bases, with 16 bases spanning the gap. From germline, CDR1 is SGHVS and CDR2 FQNEAQ.

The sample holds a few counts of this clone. CDR3 in amino acids: CASSPPGLGYNEQFF. In nucleotides, the CDR3 is TGTGCCAGCAGCCCACCGGGACTAGGGTACAATGAGCAGTTCTTC. The genes are TRBV7-9 and TRBJ2-1; 8 bases fit TRBD2. The germline V gene encodes CDR1 SEHNR and CDR2 FQNEAQ (reference sequence). The CDR3 length is 15 residues. V lost 5 bases and J lost 4; bases outside the gene matches: 7.

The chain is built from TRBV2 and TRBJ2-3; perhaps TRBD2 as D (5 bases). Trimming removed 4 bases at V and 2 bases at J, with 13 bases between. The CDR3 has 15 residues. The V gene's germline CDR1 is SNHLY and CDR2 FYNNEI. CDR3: CASSARASFTDTQYF. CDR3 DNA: TGTGCCAGCAGTGCTCGGGCTAGCTTCACAGATACGCAGTATTTT.

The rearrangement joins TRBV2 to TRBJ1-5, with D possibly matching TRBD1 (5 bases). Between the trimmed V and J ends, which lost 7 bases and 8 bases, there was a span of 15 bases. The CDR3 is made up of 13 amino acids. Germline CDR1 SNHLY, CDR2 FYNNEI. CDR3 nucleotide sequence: TGTGCCAGCACTGGCCGGGGGGATGAGCCCCAGCATTTT. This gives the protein CASTGRGDEPQHF.

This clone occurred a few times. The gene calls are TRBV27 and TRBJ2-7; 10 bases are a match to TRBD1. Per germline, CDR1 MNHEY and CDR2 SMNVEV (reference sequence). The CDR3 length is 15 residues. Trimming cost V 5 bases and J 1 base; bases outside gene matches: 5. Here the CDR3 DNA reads TGTGCCAGCAGTCTCCGGACAGGGGGGTCCTACGAGCAGTACTTC. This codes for CASSLRTGGSYEQYF.

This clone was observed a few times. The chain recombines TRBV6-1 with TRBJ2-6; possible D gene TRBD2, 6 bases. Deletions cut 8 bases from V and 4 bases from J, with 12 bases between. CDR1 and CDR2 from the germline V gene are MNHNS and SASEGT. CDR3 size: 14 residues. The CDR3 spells CASFGGSGANVLTF. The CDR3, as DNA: TGTGCCAGCTTCGGAGGGTCCGGGGCCAACGTCCTGACTTTC.

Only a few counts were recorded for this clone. CDR3 sequence reads: CASSLKGESMGNTIYF. In DNA, the CDR3 is TGCGCCAGCAGCTTGAAGGGGGAAAGTATGGGAAACACCATATATTTT. The rearrangement uses TRBV5-1 and TRBJ1-3, with D maybe TRBD1 (6 bases). V lost 1 base and J 4 bases, leaving 15 bases between the germline ends. Germline assignment: CDR1 SGHRS and CDR2 YFSETQ. The CDR3 contains 16 residues.

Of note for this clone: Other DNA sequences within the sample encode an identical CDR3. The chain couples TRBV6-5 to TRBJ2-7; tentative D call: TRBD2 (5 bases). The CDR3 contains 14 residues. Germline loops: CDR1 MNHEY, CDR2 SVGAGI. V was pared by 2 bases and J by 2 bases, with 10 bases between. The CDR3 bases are TGTGCCAGCAGTTACAGCCAGAGGGCCTACGAGCAGTACTTC. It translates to CASSYSQRAYEQYF.

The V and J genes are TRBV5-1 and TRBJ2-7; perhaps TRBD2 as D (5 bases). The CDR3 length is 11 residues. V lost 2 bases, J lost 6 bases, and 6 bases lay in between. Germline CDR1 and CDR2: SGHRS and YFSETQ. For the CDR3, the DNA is TGCGCCAGCAGCTTTGGACTCGAGCAGTACTTC. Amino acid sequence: CASSFGLEQYF.

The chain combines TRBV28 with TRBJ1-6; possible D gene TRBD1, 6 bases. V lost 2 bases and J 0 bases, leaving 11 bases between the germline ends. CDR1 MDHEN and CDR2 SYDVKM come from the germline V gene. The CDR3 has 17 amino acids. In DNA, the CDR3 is TGTGCCAGCAGTTTACCAGGGGCCAGCTCCTATAATTCACCCCTCCACTTT. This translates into CASSLPGASSYNSPLHF.

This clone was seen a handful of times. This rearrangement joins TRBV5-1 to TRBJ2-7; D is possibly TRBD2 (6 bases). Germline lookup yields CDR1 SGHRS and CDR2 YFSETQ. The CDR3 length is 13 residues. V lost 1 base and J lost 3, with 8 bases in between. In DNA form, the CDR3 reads TGCGCCAGCAGCTTGTCGGGAGACTACGAGCAGTACTTC. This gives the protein CASSLSGDYEQYF.